Below, 14 T cell receptor beta chains from the same sample are listed, as sequenced in a study of blood T cell repertoires in COVID-19. Assay: immunoSEQ multiplex PCR; the TCRdb copy retains only in-frame clones and omits some. The sample holds fewer than 60,000 clones, about four fifths seen once. Sequencing was done on a sample of peripheral blood. The receptors originated from a man aged 60 to 75 with acute or convalescent COVID-19.

The chain employs TRBV10-1 and TRBJ1-1, with 7 positions matching TRBD1. The CDR3 has 16 residues. Germline V CDR1 and CDR2: WNHNN, SYGVQD (reference sequence). Trimming at V came to 3 bases and at J to 6 bases, leaving 13 bases not matched to a gene. The CDR3 protein is CASSDPTGARMPEAFF. CDR3 coding DNA: TGCGCCAGCAGTGACCCTACAGGGGCGCGAATGCCTGAAGCTTTCTTT.

This clone was seen just once. V and J are TRBV5-4 and TRBJ2-1; D possibly corresponds to TRBD2 (5 bases). There are 16 residues in the CDR3. The ends were cut back, 2 bases at V and 5 bases at J, with 17 bases in the middle. Germline assignment: CDR1 SGHNT and CDR2 YYREEE (reference sequence). CDR3 protein: CASSFGAGESHNEQFF. CDR3 sequence (DNA): TGTGCCAGCAGCTTCGGTGCCGGGGAGTCCCACAATGAGCAGTTCTTC.

This clone was seen once. CDR3 in DNA: TGTGCCAGCAGGCCGCGGGACAGGGACAATTCACCCCTCCACTTT. It is translated as CASRPRDRDNSPLHF. The chain is built from TRBV5-6 and TRBJ1-6; 9 nucleotides align to TRBD1. The V and J ends lost 5 bases and 7 bases, in that order; junction bases with no gene match: 7. The CDR3 spans 15 residues. Germline V gives CDR1 SGHDT, CDR2 YYEEEE. Full variable domain (missing parts from reference TRBV5-6 and TRBJ1-6): DAGVTQSPTHLIKTRGQQVTLRCSPKSGHDTVSWYQQALGQGPQFIFQYYEEEERQRGNFPDRFSGHQFPNYSSELNVNALLLGDSALYLCASRPRDRDNSPLHFGNGTRLTVT.

V gene TRBV24-1 combines with J gene TRBJ1-5; 8 positions agree with TRBD1. The CDR3 loop spans 13 amino acids. Unmatched junction bases numbered 7, after V lost 10 bases and J lost 6 bases. Germline CDR1 is KGHDR and CDR2 is SFDVKD. DNA for the CDR3: TGTGCCACACAAGGACAGGGAAGTCAGCCCCAGCATTTT. Translated: CATQGQGSQPQHF.

The chain has TRBV6-6 and TRBJ1-2, with unresolved D. V lost 8 bases and J 3 bases, leaving 13 bases between the germline ends. Germline assignment: CDR1 MNHNY and CDR2 SVGAGI (reference sequence). The CDR3 is made up of 13 amino acids. CDR3: CASRGTRDYGYTF. CDR3 DNA sequence: TGTGCCAGCCGCGGCACGCGGGACTATGGCTACACCTTC.

The rearrangement uses TRBV9 and TRBJ2-7, with D perhaps matching TRBD1 (6 bases). This CDR3 region has 13 residues. In germline, CDR1 is SGDLS, CDR2 YYNGEE. The ends were cut back, 7 bases at V and 2 bases at J, with 13 bases in the middle. CDR3 bases: TGTGCCAGCGCGACAGGTGAAGCCTACGAGCAGTACTTC. As protein: CASATGEAYEQYF.

The chain couples TRBV5-6 to TRBJ2-7; 8 bases are shared with TRBD1. The CDR3 is made up of 15 amino acids. CDR1 and CDR2 (germline): SGHDT, YYEEEE. V gave up 5 bases and J gave up 5 bases; unmatched junction bases: 12. Here the CDR3 DNA reads TGTGCCAGCAGTCGTCCGAGGACAGGGCTCGACGAGCAGTACTTC. As protein: CASSRPRTGLDEQYF.

In regard to this clone: The same CDR3 also results from other DNA sequences found in this sample. The chain uses TRBV19 and TRBJ2-2; TRBD2 might be the D (5 bases). The V gene lost 5 bases and the J gene lost 0 bases, with 13 bases spanning the gap. The germline V gene has CDR1 LNHDA and CDR2 SQIVND (reference sequence). There are 16 residues in the CDR3. CDR3 sequence reads: CASSVGMTTNTGELFF. CDR3 bases: TGTGCCAGTAGTGTCGGAATGACTACGAACACCGGGGAGCTGTTTTTT.

This chain links TRBV4-1 with TRBJ1-2; possible D gene TRBD1, 5 bases. The CDR3 extends over 14 amino acids. The ends were cut back, 0 bases at V and 4 bases at J, with 9 bases in the middle. CDR1 is MGHRA, CDR2 YSYEKL, per germline. The CDR3 nucleotides read TGCGCCAGCAGCCAAGACGGTAGGGGCTATGGCTACACCTTC. Protein product: CASSQDGRGYGYTF.

The chain links TRBV12-3 or TRBV12-4 to TRBJ1-2, with 7 bases fitting TRBD1. The V and J ends lost 6 bases and 5 bases, in that order; junction bases with no gene match: 6. The CDR3 length is 13 residues. Here the CDR3 reads CASSRDSLYGYTF. For the CDR3, the DNA is TGTGCCAGCAGCCGGGACAGCCTATATGGCTACACCTTC.

This chain connects TRBV3-1 (or the pseudogene TRBV3-2) to TRBJ2-5, with 7 bases identical to TRBD2. With 3 bases clipped from V and 7 bases from J, the junction kept 5 bases outside the gene matches. CDR1 and CDR2 from the germline V gene are LGHDT and YNNKEL (reference sequence). This CDR3 is 13 amino acids long. The DNA for the CDR3 is TGTGCCAGCAGCCAGGGGGGGACGAGGACCCAGTACTTC. Translating it yields CASSQGGTRTQYF.

The rearrangement uses TRBV10-1 and TRBJ1-1; D not certain. The CDR3 runs 13 residues. Trimming removed 7 bases from V and 1 base from J, with 10 bases in between. Germline lookup yields CDR1 WNHNN and CDR2 SYGVQD (reference sequence). The CDR3 region has the DNA TGCGCCAGCAAGGTTGGGCAGAACACTGAAGCTTTCTTT. Its translation is CASKVGQNTEAFF.

The chain combines TRBV5-1 with TRBJ1-1; maybe TRBD1 (5 bases). Trimming stripped 3 bases from V and 0 bases from J, with 12 bases between. CDR1 is SGHRS, CDR2 YFSETQ, per germline. This CDR3 is built from 15 residues. The CDR3 sequence is CASSSGGEMNTEAFF. The CDR3 bases are TGCGCCAGCAGCTCCGGGGGGGAAATGAACACTGAAGCTTTCTTT.

The chain combines TRBV4-1 with TRBJ1-5; D unclear. V was trimmed by 0 bases and J by 0 bases, leaving 6 bases between them. Germline CDR1 and CDR2: MGHRA and YSYEKL. The CDR3 runs to 15 residues. CDR3 region: CASSQDESSNQPQHF. The CDR3 coding sequence is TGCGCCAGCAGCCAAGATGAGAGTAGCAATCAGCCCCAGCATTTT.